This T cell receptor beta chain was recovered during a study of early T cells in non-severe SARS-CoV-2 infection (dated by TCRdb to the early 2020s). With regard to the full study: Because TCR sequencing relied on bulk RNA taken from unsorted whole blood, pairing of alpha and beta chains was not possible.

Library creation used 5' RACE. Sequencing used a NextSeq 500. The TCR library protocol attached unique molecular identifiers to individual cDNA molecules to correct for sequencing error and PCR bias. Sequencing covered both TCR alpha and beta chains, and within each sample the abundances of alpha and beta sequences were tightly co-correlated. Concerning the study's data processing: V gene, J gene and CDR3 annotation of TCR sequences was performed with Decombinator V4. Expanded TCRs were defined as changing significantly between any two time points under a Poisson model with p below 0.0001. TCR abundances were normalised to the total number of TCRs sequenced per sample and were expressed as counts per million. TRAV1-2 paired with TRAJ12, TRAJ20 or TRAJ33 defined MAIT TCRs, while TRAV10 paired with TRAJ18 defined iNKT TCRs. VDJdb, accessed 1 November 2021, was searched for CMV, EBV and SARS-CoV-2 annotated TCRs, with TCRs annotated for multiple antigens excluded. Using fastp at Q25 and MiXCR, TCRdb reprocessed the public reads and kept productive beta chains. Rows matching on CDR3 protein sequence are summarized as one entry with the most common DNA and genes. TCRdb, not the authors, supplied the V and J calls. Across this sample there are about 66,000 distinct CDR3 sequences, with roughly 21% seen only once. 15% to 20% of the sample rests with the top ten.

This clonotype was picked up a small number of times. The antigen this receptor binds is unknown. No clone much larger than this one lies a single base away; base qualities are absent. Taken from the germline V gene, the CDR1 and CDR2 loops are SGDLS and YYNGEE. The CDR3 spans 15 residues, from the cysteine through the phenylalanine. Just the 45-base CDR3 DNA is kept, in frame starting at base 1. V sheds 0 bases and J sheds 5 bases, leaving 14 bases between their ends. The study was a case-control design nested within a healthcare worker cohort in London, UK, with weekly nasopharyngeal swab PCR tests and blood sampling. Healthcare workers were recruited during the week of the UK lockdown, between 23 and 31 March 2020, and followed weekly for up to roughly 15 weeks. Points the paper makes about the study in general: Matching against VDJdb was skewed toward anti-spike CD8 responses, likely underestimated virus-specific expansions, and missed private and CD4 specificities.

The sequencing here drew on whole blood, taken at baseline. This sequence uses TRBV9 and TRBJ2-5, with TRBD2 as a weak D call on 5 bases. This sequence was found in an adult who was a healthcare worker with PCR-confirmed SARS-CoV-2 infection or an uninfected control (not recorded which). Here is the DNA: TGTGCCAGCAGCGTAGCGCACGGACTGACGGAGACCCAGTACTTC. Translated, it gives CASSVAHGLTETQYF.